Given below is one TCR beta chain in context. This clone appeared once. Its antigen specificity is not known. Per-nucleotide qualities are absent, and no much larger clonotype sits a single base away. The sample is drawn from a study of T cell changes during pregnancy in multiple sclerosis (dated by TCRdb to between 2019 and 2020). Regarding the research as a whole: In women with multiple sclerosis, the researchers looked at how the T cell repertoire shifted as pregnancy progressed.

Library generation was performed with the immunoSEQ multiplex PCR assay. TCRdb retrieved this table from immuneACCESS and kept in-frame rearrangements only. Not all clones are present; in checked studies, unresolved V genes account for under half, and no reason is known for the remainder. The sample table holds tens of thousands of clones, of which 80% to 95% were seen once. In total, the top ten clones hold 0.7% of the sample. The CDR1 and CDR2 encoded by the germline V gene are SNHLY and FYNNEI. V trim: 8 bases; J trim: 0 bases; unmatched bases: 6. Including the terminal cysteine and phenylalanine, the CDR3 comprises 15 residues. The sequence is cut down to CDR3 DNA, 45 bases in frame from base 1.

The rearrangement joined TRBV2 to TRBJ2-7; 11 nucleotides in the junction match TRBD2. The sequence came from a female donor with multiple sclerosis, enrolled in a pregnancy study. Sequenced material: CD4+ T cells from peripheral blood mononuclear cells, taken before pregnancy. CDR3 sequence: CASRRGTSGSYEQYF. The DNA sequence is as follows: TGTGCCAGCCGAAGAGGGACTAGCGGCTCCTACGAGCAGTACTTC.